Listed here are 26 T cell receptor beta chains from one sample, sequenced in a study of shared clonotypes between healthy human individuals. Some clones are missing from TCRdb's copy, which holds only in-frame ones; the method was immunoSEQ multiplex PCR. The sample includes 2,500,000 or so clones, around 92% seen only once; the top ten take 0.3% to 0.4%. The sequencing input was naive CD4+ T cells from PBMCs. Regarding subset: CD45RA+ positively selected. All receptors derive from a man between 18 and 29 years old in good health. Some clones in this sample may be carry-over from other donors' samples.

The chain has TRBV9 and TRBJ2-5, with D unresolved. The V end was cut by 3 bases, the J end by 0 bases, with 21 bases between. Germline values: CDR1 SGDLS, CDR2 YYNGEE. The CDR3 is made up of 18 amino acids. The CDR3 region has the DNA TGTGCCAGCAGCGAGGGTGTTGAGGCCCGAGGACACCAAGAGACCCAGTACTTC. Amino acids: CASSEGVEARGHQETQYF.

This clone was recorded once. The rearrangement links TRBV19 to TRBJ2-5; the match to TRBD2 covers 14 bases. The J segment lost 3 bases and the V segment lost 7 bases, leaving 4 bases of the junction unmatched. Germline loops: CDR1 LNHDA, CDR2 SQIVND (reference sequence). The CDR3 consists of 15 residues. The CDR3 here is CASMGGLAGEETQYF. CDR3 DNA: TGTGCCAGTATGGGGGGACTAGCGGGAGAAGAGACCCAGTACTTC.

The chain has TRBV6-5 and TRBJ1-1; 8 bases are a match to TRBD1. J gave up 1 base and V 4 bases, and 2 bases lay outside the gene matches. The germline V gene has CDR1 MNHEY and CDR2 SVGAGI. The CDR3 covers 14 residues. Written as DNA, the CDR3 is TGTGCCAGCAGTTTAGACAGGGGGAACACTGAAGCTTTCTTT. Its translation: CASSLDRGNTEAFF.

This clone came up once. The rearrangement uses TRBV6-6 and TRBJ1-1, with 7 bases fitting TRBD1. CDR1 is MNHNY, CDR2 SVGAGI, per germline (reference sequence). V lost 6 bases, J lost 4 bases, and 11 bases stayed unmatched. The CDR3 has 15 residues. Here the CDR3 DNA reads TGTGCCAGCAGAGACCGCACAGGGGTAAGCACTGAAGCTTTCTTT. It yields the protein CASRDRTGVSTEAFF.

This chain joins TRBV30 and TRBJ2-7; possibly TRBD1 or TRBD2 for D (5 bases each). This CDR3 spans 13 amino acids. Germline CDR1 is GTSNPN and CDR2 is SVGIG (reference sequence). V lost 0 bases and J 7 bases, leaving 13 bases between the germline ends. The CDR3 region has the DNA TGTGCCTGGAGTGTAGCGGCAGGGACGGAGCAGTACTTC. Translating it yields CAWSVAAGTEQYF.

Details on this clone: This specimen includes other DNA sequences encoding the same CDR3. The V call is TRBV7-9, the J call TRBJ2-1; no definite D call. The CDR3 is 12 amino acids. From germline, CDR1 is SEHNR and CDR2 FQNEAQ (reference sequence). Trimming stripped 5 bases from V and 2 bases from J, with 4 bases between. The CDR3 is CASSPTYNEQFF. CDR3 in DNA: TGTGCCAGCAGCCCCACCTACAATGAGCAGTTCTTC.

As DNA, the CDR3 is TGCGCCAGCAGCCGAAGGCAGACAGCCGAGAATGAGCAGTTCTTC. Amino acids: CASSRRQTAENEQFF. This rearrangement joins TRBV4-3 to TRBJ2-1; possibly TRBD1 for D (5 bases). Germline V gene sequence: CDR1 LGHNA, CDR2 YSLEER. The CDR3 loop spans 15 amino acids. Trimming removed 4 bases at V and 7 bases at J, with 17 bases between.

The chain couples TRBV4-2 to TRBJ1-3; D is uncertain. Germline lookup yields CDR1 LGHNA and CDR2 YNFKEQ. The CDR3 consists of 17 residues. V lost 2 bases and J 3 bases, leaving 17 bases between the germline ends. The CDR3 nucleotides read TGTGCCAGCAGCCAAACGACCATTGTCGTCGGTGGAAACACCATATATTTT. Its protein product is CASSQTTIVVGGNTIYF.

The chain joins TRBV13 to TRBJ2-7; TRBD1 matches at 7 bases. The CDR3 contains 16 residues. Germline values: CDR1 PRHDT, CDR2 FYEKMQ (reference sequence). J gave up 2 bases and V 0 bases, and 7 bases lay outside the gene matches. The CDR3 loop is CASSLGLRTGAYEQYF. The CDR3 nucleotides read TGTGCCAGCAGCTTAGGCCTCCGGACAGGTGCCTACGAGCAGTACTTC.

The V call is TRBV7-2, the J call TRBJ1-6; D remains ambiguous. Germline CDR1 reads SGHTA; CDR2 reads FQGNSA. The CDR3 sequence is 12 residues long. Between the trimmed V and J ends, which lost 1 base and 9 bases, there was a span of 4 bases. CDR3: CASSLVGSPLHF. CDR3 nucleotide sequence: TGTGCCAGCAGCTTAGTAGGTTCACCCCTCCACTTT.

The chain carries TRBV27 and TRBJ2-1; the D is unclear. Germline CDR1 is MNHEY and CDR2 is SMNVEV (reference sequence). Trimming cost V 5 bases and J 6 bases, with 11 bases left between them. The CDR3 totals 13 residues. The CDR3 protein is CASSPQRFNEQFF. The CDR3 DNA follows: TGTGCCAGCAGTCCCCAACGGTTCAATGAGCAGTTCTTC.

DNA for the CDR3: TGTGCTAGTGGTTTGGGCAGTAACTATGGCTACACCTTC. This encodes CASGLGSNYGYTF. The rearrangement uses TRBV12-5 and TRBJ1-2; D is unclear. V was trimmed by 1 base and J by 1 base, leaving 4 bases between them. The CDR3 spans 13 residues. The germline V gene encodes CDR1 LGHNT and CDR2 FRNRAP. Combining the CDR3 with reference TRBV12-5 and TRBJ1-2 gives the whole variable domain DARVTQTPRHKVTEMGQEVTMRCQPILGHNTVFWYRQTMMQGLELLAYFRNRAPLDDSGMPKDRFSAEMPDATLATLKIQPSEPRDSAVYFCASGLGSNYGYTFGSGTRLTVV.

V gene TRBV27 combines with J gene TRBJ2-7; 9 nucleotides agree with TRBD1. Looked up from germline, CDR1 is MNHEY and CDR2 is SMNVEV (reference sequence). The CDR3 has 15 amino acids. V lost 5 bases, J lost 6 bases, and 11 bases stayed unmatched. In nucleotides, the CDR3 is TGTGCCAGCAGTATAAACCGGGACAGGGAGAGCGAGCAGTACTTC. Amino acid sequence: CASSINRDRESEQYF.

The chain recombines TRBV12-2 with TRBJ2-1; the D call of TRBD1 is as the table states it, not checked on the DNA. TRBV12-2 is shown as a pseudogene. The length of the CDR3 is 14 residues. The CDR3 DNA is TGTGCAAGTCGCAACCGGACAGGGAACAATGAGCAGTTCTTC. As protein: CASRNRTGNNEQFF.

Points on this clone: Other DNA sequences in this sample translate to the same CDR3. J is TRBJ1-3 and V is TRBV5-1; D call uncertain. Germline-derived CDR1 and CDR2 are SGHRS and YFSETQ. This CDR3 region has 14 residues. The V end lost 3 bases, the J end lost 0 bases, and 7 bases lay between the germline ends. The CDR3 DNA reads TGCGCCAGCAGCTCGACGGTCTCTGGAAACACCATATATTTT. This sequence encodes CASSSTVSGNTIYF.

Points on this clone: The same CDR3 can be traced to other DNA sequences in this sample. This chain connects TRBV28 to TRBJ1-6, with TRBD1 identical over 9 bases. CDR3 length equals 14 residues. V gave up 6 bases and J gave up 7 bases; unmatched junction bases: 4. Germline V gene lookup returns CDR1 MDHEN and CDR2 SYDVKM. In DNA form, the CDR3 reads TGTGCCAGCAGCTCGGGACAGGGCAATTCACCCCTCCACTTT. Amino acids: CASSSGQGNSPLHF.

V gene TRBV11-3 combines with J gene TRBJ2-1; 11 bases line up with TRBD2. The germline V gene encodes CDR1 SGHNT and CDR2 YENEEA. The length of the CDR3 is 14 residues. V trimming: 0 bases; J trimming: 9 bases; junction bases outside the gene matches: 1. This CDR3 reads CASSLEGLAAEQFF. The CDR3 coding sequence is TGTGCCAGCAGCTTAGAGGGACTAGCGGCTGAGCAGTTCTTC.

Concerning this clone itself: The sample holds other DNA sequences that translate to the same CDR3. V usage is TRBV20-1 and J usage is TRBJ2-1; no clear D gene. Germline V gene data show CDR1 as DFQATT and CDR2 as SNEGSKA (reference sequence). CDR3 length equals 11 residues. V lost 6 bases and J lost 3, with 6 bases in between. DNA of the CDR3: TGCAGTGCACCGAGCTACAATGAGCAGTTCTTC. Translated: CSAPSYNEQFF.

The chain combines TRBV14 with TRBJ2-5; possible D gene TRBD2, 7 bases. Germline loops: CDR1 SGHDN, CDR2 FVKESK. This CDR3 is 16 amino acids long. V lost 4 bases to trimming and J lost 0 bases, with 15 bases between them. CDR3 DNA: TGTGCCAGCAGCCCGGGCGGGGGCCGGTACCAAGAGACCCAGTACTTC. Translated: CASSPGGGRYQETQYF.

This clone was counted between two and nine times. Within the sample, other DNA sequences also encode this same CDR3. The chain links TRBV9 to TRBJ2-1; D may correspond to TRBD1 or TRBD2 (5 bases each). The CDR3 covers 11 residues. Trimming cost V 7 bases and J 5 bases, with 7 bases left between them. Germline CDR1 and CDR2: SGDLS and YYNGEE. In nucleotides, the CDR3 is TGTGCCAGCGGGGGAGACAATGAGCAGTTCTTC. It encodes CASGGDNEQFF. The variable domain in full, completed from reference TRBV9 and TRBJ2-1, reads DSGVTQTPKHLITATGQRVTLRCSPRSGDLSVYWYQQSLDQGLQFLIQYYNGEERAKGNILERFSAQQFPDLHSELNLSSLELGDSALYFCASGGDNEQFFGPGTRLTVL.

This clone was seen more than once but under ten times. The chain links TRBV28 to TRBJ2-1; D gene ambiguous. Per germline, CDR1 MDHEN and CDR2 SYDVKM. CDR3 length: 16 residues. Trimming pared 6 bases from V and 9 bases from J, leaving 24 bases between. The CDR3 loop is CASRPGGSSRTGEQFF. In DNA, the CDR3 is TGTGCCAGCAGGCCGGGCGGTTCATCCCGTACGGGTGAGCAGTTCTTC.

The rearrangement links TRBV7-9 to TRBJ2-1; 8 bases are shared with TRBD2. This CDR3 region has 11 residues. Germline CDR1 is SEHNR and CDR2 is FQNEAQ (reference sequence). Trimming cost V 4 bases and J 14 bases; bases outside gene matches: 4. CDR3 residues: CASSSSGYKFF. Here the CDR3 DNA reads TGTGCCAGCAGCTCTAGCGGGTATAAGTTCTTC. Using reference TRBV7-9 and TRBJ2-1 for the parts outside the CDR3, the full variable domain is DTGVSQNPRHKITKRGQNVTFRCDPISEHNRLYWYRQTLGQGPEFLTYFQNEAQLEKSRLLSDRFSAERPKGSFSTLEIQRTEQGDSAMYLCASSSSGYKFFGPGTRLTVL.

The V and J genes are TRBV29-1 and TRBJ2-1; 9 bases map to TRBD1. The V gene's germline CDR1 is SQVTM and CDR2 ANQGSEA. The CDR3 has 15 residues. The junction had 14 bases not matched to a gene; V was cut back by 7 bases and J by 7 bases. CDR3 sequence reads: CSASKGQGNMNEQFF. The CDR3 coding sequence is TGCAGCGCGAGCAAAGGACAGGGGAATATGAATGAGCAGTTCTTC.

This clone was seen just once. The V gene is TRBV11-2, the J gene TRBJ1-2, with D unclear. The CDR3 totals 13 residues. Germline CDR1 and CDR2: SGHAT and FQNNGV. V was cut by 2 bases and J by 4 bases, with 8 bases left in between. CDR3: CASSLSVPYGYTF. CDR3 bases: TGTGCCAGCAGCTTATCTGTCCCCTATGGCTACACCTTC.

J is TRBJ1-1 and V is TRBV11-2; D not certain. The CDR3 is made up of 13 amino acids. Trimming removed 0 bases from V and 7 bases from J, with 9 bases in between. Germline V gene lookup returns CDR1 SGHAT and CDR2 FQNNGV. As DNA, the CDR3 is TGTGCCAGCAGCTTAGAGGGGTGGGTTGAAGCTTTCTTT. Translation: CASSLEGWVEAFF.

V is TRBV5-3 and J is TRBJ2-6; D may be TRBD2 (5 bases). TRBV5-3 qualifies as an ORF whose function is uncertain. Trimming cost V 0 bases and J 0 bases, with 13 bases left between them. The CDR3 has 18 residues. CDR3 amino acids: CARSLVGLSYSGANVLTF. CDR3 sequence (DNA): TGTGCCAGAAGCTTGGTTGGACTTTCTTACTCTGGGGCCAACGTCCTGACTTTC.